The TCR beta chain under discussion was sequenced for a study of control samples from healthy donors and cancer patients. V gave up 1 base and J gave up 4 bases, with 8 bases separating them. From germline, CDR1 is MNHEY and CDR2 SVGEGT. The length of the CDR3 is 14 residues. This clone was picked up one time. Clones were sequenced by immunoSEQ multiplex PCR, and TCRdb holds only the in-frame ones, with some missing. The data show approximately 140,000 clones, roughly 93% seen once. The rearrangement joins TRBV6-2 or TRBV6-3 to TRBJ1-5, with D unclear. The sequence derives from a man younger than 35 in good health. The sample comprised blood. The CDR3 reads CASSYYGGNQPQHF. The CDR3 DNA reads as TGTGCCAGCAGTTACTACGGCGGTAATCAGCCCCAGCATTTT.